This TCR beta chain was recorded in a study of CD8 T cells in ankylosing spondylitis. Study-level findings and limits: Reported data indicate significant enrichment of disease-linked clones within matched ankylosing spondylitis synovial fluid. Characteristic of ankylosing spondylitis blood, it appeared, was a TCR beta motif comprising roughly eight highly homologous variants.

Researchers built TCR beta libraries using quantitative 5'-RACE with molecular barcodes. TCRdb passed the 5' RACE reads through MiXCR, listing each CDR3 protein once. This sample has approximately 88,000 distinct CDR3 sequences, with about 9.1% found just once. This clonotype was seen more than once but under ten times. Its antigen is unidentified. V lost 4 bases and J lost 4; bases outside the gene matches: 10. The CDR3 is 16 residues long. Germline loops: CDR1 SGHNT, CDR2 YYREEE (reference sequence). Sequencing used blood, either unsorted or a sorted T cell fraction (not recorded which). This TCR came from a male donor with ankylosing spondylitis or in good health (not recorded which). The chain joins TRBV5-4 to TRBJ2-5; the match to TRBD2 covers 10 bases. The CDR3 region has the DNA TGTGCCAGCAGCCAGAGCCTAGCGGGGGCGGGAGAGACCCAGTACTTC. This gives the protein CASSQSLAGAGETQYF.